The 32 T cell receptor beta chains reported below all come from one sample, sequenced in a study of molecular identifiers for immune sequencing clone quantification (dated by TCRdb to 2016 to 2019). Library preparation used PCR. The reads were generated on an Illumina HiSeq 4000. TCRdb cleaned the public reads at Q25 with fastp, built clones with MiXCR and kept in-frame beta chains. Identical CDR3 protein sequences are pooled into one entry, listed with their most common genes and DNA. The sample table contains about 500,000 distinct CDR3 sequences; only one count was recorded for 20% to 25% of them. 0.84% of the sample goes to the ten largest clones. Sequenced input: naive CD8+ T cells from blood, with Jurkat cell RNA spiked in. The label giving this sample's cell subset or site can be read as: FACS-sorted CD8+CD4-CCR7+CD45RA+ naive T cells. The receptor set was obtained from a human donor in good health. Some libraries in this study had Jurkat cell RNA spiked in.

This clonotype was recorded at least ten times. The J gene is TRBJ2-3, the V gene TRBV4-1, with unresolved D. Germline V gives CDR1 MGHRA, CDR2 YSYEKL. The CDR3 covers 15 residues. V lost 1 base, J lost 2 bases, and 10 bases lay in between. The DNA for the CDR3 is TGCGCCAGCAGCCAAGGGTTCGCGGTCACAGATACGCAGTATTTT. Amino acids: CASSQGFAVTDTQYF.

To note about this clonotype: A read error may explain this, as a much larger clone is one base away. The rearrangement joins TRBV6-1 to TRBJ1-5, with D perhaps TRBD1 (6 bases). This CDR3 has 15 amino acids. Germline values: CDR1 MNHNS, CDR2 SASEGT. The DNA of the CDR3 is TGTGCCAGCAGTGATTGGGGGCTGAGCAATCAGCCCCGGCATTTT. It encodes CASSDWGLSNQPRHF.

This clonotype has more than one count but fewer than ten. CDR3 protein: CSVEHLSGIYNEQFF. CDR3 in DNA: TGCAGCGTTGAGCACCTCAGCGGGATCTACAATGAGCAGTTCTTC. This chain uses TRBV29-1 with TRBJ2-1; 7 nucleotides align to TRBD2. Germline V gene sequence: CDR1 SQVTM, CDR2 ANQGSEA. V lost 3 bases and J lost 3; bases outside the gene matches: 8. The CDR3 covers 15 residues.

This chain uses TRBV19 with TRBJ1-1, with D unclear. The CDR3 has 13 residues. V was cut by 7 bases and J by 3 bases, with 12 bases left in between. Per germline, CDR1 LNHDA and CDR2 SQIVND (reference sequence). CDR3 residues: CASTNTADTEAFF. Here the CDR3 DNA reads TGTGCCAGTACCAACACGGCGGACACTGAAGCTTTCTTT.

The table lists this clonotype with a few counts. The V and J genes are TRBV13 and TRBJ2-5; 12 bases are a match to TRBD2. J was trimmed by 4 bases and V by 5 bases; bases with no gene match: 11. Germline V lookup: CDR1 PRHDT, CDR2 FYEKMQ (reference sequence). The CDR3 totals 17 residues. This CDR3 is CASSPPLAGGPGETQYF. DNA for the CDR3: TGTGCCAGCAGCCCCCCGCTAGCGGGAGGGCCAGGAGAGACCCAGTACTTC.

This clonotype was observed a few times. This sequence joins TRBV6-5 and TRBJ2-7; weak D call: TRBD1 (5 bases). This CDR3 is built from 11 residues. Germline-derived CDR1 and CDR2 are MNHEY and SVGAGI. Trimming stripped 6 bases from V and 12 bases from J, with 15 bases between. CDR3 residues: CASSEYGRAYF. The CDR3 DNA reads TGTGCCAGCAGCGAGTATGGCAGGGCGTACTTC.

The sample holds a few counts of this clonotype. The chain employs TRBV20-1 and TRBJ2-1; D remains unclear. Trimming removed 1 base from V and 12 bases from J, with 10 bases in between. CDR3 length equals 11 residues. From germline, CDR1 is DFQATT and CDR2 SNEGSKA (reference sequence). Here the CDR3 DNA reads TGCAGTGCTAGAGTGCCCTCGGGGCAGTTCTTC. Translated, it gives CSARVPSGQFF.

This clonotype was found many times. The CDR3 DNA reads TGTGCCAGCAGCAGACCTAAAGGACTAAACACCGGGGAGCTGTTTTTT. It translates to CASSRPKGLNTGELFF. The chain uses TRBV7-9 and TRBJ2-2, with TRBD2 as a possible D gene (6 bases). The CDR3 spans 16 residues. V lost 5 bases, J lost 2 bases, and 15 bases lay in between. Germline CDR1 SEHNR, CDR2 FQNEAQ (reference sequence).

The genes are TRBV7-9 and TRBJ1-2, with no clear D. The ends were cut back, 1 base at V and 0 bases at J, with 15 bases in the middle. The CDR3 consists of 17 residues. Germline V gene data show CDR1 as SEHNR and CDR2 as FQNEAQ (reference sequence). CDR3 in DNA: TGTGCCAGCAGCTTAGAGTCCAAAAGGTTTTCTAACTATGGCTACACCTTC. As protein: CASSLESKRFSNYGYTF.

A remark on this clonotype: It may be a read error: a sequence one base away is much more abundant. The CDR3 nucleotides are TGTGCCTGGAGTGTCGAGACACACTCTTACTTC. Its translation is CAWSVETHSYF. The chain couples TRBV30 to TRBJ2-7; D is unclear. The length of the CDR3 is 11 residues. Germline CDR1 GTSNPN, CDR2 SVGIG (reference sequence). V was pared by 0 bases and J by 13 bases, with 13 bases between.

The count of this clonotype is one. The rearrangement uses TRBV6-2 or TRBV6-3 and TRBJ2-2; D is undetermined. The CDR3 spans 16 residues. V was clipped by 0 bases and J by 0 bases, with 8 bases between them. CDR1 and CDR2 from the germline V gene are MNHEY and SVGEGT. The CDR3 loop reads CASSYSWDPNTGELFF. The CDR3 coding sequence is TGTGCCAGCAGTTACTCGTGGGATCCGAACACCGGGGAGCTGTTTTTT.

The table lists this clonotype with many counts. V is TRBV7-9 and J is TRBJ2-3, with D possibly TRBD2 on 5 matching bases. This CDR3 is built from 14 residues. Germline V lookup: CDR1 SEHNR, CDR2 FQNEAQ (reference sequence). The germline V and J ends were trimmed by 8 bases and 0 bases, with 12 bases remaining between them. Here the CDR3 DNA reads TGTGCCAGCGAGGAGGCACCTAGCACAGATACGCAGTATTTT. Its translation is CASEEAPSTDTQYF.

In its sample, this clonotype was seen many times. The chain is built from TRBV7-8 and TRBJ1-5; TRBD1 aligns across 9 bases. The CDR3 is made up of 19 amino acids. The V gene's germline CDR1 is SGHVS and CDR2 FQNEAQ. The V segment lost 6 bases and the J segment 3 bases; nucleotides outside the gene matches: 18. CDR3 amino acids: CASRGLRGQGPLPNQPQHF. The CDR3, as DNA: TGTGCCAGCAGGGGTCTACGGGGACAGGGTCCTTTACCCAATCAGCCCCAGCATTTT.

As DNA, the CDR3 is TGTGCCAGCAGCCCCACGTGGGGGGCGAAGCCTTACGAGCAGTACTTC. Protein product: CASSPTWGAKPYEQYF. This chain links TRBV5-3 with TRBJ2-7; D tentatively reads TRBD1 or TRBD2 (6 bases each). TRBV5-3 is classed as an ORF, of uncertain function. There are 16 residues in the CDR3. Trimming removed 8 bases at V and 4 bases at J, with 25 bases between.

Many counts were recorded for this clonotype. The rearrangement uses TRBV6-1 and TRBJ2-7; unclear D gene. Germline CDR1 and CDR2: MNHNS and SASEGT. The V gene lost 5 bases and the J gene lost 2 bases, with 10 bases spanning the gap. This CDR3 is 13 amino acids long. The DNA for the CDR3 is TGTGCCAGCAGTCTGGCCAGGCCCTACGAGCAGTACTTC. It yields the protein CASSLARPYEQYF.

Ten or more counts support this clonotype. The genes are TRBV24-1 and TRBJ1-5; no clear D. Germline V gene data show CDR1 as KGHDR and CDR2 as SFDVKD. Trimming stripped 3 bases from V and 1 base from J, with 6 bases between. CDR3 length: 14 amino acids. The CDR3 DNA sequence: TGTGCCACCAGTGATGCTGGAAGCAATCAGCCCCAGCATTTT. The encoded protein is CATSDAGSNQPQHF.

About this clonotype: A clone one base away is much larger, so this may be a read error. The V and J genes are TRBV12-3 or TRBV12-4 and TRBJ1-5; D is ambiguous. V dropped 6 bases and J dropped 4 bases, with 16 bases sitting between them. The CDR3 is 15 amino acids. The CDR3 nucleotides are TGTGCCAGCAGCCCTCCAGTCCCCGCTAATCAGCCCCAGCATTTT. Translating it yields CASSPPVPANQPQHF.

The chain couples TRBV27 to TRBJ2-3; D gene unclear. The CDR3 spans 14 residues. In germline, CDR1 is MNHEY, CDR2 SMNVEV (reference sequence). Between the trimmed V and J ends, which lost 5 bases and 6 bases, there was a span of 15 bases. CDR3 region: CASSTDIMGDTQYF. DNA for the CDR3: TGTGCCAGCAGTACCGACATCATGGGGGATACGCAGTATTTT.

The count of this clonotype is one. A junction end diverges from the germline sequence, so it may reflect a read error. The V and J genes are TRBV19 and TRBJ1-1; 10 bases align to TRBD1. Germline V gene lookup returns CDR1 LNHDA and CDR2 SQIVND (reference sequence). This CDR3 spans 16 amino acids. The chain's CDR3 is CAGSISDRGLGTEAFF. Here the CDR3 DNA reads TGTGCCGGTAGTATAAGTGACAGGGGGCTCGGCACTGAAGCTTTCTTT.

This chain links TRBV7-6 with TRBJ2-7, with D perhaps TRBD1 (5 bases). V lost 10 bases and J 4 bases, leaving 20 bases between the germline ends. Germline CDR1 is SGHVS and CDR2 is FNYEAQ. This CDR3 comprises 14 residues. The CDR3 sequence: CAISPGQGLYEQYF. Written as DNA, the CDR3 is TGTGCCATTTCCCCCGGGCAGGGTCTTTACGAGCAGTACTTC. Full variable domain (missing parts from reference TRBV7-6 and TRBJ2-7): GAGVSQSPRYKVTKRGQDVALRCDPISGHVSLYWYRQALGQGPEFLTYFNYEAQQDKSGLPNDRFSAERPEGSISTLTIQRTEQRDSAMYRCAISPGQGLYEQYFGPGTRLTVT.

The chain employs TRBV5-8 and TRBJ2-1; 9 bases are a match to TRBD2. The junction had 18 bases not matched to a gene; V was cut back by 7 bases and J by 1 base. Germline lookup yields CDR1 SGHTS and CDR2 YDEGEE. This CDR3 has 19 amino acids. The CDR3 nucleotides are TGTGCCAGCTCGGGACTAGCTCCCCCCCTAACCAGTTCCTACAATGAGCAGTTCTTC. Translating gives CASSGLAPPLTSSYNEQFF.

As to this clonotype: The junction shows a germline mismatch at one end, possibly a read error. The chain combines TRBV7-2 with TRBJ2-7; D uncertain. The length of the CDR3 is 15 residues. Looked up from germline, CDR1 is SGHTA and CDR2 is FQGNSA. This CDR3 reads CASGLLVALSYEQYF. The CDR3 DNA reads TGTGCCAGCGGCTTATTAGTCGCCCTCTCCTACGAGCAGTACTTC.

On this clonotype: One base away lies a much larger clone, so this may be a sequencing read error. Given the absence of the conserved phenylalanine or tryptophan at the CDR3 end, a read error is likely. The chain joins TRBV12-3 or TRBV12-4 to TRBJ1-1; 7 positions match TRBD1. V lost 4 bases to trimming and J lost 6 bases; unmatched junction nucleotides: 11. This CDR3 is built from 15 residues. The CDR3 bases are TGTGCCAGCAGTTCTGGCAGGGGGGGGGGGGCTGAAGCTTTCTCT. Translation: CASSSGRGGGAEAFS.

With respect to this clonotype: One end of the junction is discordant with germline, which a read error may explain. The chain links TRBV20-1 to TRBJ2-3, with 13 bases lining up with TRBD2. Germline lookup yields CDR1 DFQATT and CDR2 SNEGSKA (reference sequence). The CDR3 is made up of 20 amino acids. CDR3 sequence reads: CSAPSLHIGTSGAWGDTQYF. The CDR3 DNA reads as TGCAGTGCTCCCAGTCTTCATATCGGGACTAGCGGGGCCTGGGGGGATACGCAGTATTTC.

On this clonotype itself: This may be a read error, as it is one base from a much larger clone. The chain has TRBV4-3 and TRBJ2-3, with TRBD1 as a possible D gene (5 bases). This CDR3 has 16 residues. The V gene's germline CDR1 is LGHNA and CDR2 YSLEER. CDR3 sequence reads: CAGSQDIIGGTDTQYF. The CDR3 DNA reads TGCGCCGGCAGCCAAGATATTATAGGGGGCACAGATACGCAGTATTTT.

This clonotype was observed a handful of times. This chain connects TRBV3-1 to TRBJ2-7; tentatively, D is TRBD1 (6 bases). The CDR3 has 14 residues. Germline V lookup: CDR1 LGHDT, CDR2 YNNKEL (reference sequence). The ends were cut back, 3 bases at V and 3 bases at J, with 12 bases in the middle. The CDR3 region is CASSHGWDIYEQYF. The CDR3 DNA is TGTGCCAGCAGCCATGGCTGGGACATCTACGAGCAGTACTTC.

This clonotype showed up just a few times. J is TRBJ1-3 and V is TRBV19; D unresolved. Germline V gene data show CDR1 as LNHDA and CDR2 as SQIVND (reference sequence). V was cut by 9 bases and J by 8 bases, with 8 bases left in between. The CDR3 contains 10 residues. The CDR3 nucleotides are TGTGCCAGCCGTTACGACACCATATATTTT. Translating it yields CASRYDTIYF.

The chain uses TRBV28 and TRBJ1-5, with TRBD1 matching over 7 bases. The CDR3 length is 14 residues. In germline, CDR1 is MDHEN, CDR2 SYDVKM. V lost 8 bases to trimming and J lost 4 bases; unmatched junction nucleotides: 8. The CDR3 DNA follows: TGTGCCAGCCATGGGGACAGTTTTAATCAGCCCCAGCATTTT. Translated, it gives CASHGDSFNQPQHF. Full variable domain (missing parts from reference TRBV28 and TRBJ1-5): DVKVTQSSRYLVKRTGEKVFLECVQDMDHENMFWYRQDPGLGLRLIYFSYDVKMKEKGDIPEGYSVSREKKERFSLILESASTNQTSMYLCASHGDSFNQPQHFGDGTRLSIL.

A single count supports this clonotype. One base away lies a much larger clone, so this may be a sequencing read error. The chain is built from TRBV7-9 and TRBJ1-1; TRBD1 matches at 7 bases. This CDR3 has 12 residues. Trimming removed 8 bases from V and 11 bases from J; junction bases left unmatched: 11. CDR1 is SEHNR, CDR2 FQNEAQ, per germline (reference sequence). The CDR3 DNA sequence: TGTGCCAGCGGACCAACAGGGGTGGTTGCTTTCTTT. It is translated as CASGPTGVVAFF.

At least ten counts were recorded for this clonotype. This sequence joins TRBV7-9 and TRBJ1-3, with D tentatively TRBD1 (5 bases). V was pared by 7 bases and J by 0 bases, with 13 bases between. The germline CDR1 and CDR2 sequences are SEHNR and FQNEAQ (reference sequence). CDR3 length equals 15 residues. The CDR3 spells CASNGGASSGNTIYF. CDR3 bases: TGTGCCAGCAACGGAGGGGCCAGCTCTGGAAACACCATATATTTT. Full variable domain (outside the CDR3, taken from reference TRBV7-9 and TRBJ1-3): DTGVSQNPRHKITKRGQNVTFRCDPISEHNRLYWYRQTLGQGPEFLTYFQNEAQLEKSRLLSDRFSAERPKGSFSTLEIQRTEQGDSAMYLCASNGGASSGNTIYFGEGSWLTVV.

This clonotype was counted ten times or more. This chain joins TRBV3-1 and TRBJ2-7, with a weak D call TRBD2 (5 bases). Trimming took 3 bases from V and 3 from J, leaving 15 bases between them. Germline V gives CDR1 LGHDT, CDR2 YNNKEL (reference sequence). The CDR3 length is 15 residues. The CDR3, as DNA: TGTGCCAGCAGCCACACTGGACGGGGAGTCTACGAGCAGTACTTC. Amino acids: CASSHTGRGVYEQYF.

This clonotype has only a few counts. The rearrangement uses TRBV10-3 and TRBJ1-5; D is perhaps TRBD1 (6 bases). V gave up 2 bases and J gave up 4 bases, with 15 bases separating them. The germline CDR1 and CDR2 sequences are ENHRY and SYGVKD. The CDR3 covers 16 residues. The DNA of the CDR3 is TGTGCCATCAGTGAGGGCCCGGGACATTTAAATCAGCCCCAGCATTTT. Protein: CAISEGPGHLNQPQHF.